One and the same sample provided the 25 T cell receptor beta chains below, sequenced in a study of cytomegalovirus exposure and HLA in healthy donors. PCR used 60 Vbeta primers and 13 Jbeta primers. The protocol was immunoSEQ multiplex PCR, while the TCRdb copy is restricted to in-frame clones and leaves out a portion. Among fewer than 110,000 clones listed, 73% were seen once. Input material: PBMCs. All receptors derive from a man younger than 45 in good health and CMV-seronegative.

The chain combines TRBV28 with TRBJ2-5; maybe TRBD2 (6 bases). The germline CDR1 and CDR2 sequences are MDHEN and SYDVKM. This CDR3 contains 17 residues. V lost 5 bases, J lost 1 base, and 20 bases lay in between. CDR3 sequence: CASSKSRGKGPQETQYF. CDR3 nucleotides: TGTGCCAGCAGTAAGAGTCGGGGGAAGGGGCCCCAAGAGACCCAGTACTTC.

This clone was seen just once. The chain joins TRBV11-1 to TRBJ2-1; the match to TRBD2 covers 7 bases. J was trimmed by 9 bases and V by 6 bases; bases with no gene match: 17. Germline CDR1 and CDR2: SGHAT and FQDESV (reference sequence). The CDR3 runs to 16 residues. This CDR3 reads CASRPEAVLGGSEQFF. The DNA for the CDR3 is TGTGCCAGCAGACCCGAGGCCGTACTGGGGGGGAGTGAGCAGTTCTTC.

This chain links TRBV28 with TRBJ1-2; 7 bases fit TRBD1. The germline V gene encodes CDR1 MDHEN and CDR2 SYDVKM. The CDR3 has 13 amino acids. V shed 6 bases, J shed 3 bases, and the junction held 4 bases outside the gene matches. The DNA for the CDR3 is TGTGCCAGCAGGCCCACAGGGGACTATGGCTACACCTTC. Amino acid sequence: CASRPTGDYGYTF.

As regards this clone: A read error may produce the germline difference seen at one junction end. The chain uses TRBV19 and TRBJ1-1; D gene unclear. CDR1 and CDR2 (germline): LNHDA, SQIVND (reference sequence). The CDR3 sequence is 13 residues long. CDR3 DNA: TGTGCCAGTAGTACGGGAAGGAACGCTGAAGCTTTCTTT. This translates into CASSTGRNAEAFF.

The chain is built from TRBV10-3 and TRBJ1-2, with D possibly TRBD1 on 6 matching bases. The V end was cut by 4 bases, the J end by 4 bases, with 13 bases between. This CDR3 has 14 residues. Germline V gene lookup returns CDR1 ENHRY and CDR2 SYGVKD. CDR3: CAISAQGDRYGYTF. CDR3 nucleotide sequence: TGTGCCATCAGTGCACAGGGAGATCGCTATGGCTACACCTTC.

This clone was counted a few times. CDR3 DNA: TGTGCCAGTAGCGCAACTAGCTCCTACGAGCAGTACTTC. It is translated as CASSATSSYEQYF. The gene calls are TRBV19 and TRBJ2-7; D possibly corresponds to TRBD2 (5 bases). In germline, CDR1 is LNHDA, CDR2 SQIVND (reference sequence). The CDR3 runs 13 residues. The V end was cut by 6 bases, the J end by 0 bases, with 9 bases between.

The chain employs TRBV5-1 and TRBJ2-4; TRBD2 matches at 14 bases. CDR3 length equals 16 residues. Unmatched junction bases numbered 6, after V lost 4 bases and J lost 6 bases. Germline lookup yields CDR1 SGHRS and CDR2 YFSETQ. CDR3 residues: CASSETSGGAGNIQYF. The DNA of the CDR3 is TGCGCCAGCAGCGAGACTAGCGGGGGGGCCGGAAACATTCAGTACTTC.

This clone was seen a handful of times. V usage is TRBV30 and J usage is TRBJ1-6; D not certain. Per the germline V gene, CDR1 is GTSNPN and CDR2 is SVGIG (reference sequence). Trimming cost V 3 bases and J 5 bases, with 14 bases left between them. The CDR3 is 15 residues long. The CDR3 nucleotides read TGTGCCTGGAGGCCCCGGCCGGGAGATAATTCACCCCTCCACTTT. This translates into CAWRPRPGDNSPLHF.

V and J are TRBV30 and TRBJ2-5, with D possibly matching TRBD2 (5 bases). The DNA end is a closer match to TRBJ2-7, so the J assignment may be wrong. The CDR3 has 13 amino acids. CDR1 is GTSNPN, CDR2 SVGIG, per germline (reference sequence). The CDR3 loop reads CALAGGISYEQYF. CDR3 DNA: TGTGCCTTGGCGGGCGGTATCTCCTACGAGCAGTACTTC.

The chain links TRBV28 to TRBJ1-5; D may be TRBD1 (5 bases). V was trimmed by 5 bases and J by 4 bases, leaving 15 bases between them. The CDR3 is 15 amino acids. Germline V gene lookup returns CDR1 MDHEN and CDR2 SYDVKM. In DNA, the CDR3 is TGTGCCAGCAGTGTTCGCCCAGGGAAAAATCAGCCCCAGCATTTT. Translating it yields CASSVRPGKNQPQHF.

For this clone: One end of the junction does not line up with germline, which may come from a read error. V and J are TRBV18 and TRBJ1-3; 8 bases are shared with TRBD1. CDR1 and CDR2 (germline): KGHSH, LQKENI. This CDR3 region has 19 residues. CDR3 sequence reads: CASSPPQGAPNGGGNTIYF. In DNA, the CDR3 is TGTGCCAGCTCGCCACCCCAGGGGGCCCCTAATGGAGGTGGAAACACCATATATTTT.

The chain employs TRBV5-6 and TRBJ2-7; 7 nucleotides align to TRBD2. The CDR3 covers 15 residues. J was trimmed by 2 bases and V by 0 bases; bases with no gene match: 5. The V gene's germline CDR1 is SGHDT and CDR2 YYEEEE. CDR3 DNA sequence: TGTGCCAGCAGCTTGGTCGGTGCGGGAGCCTACGAGCAGTACTTC. Protein product: CASSLVGAGAYEQYF.

This clone has more than one count but fewer than ten. The chain uses TRBV28 and TRBJ2-7; weak D call: TRBD1 (6 bases). The CDR3 length is 16 residues. The V end lost 4 bases, the J end lost 2 bases, and 18 bases lay between the germline ends. CDR1 and CDR2 from the germline V gene are MDHEN and SYDVKM. The CDR3: CASSSPSRTGTYEQYF. The CDR3 DNA is TGTGCCAGCAGTTCCCCGTCTAGAACAGGGACCTACGAGCAGTACTTC. The variable domain in full, completed from reference TRBV28 and TRBJ2-7, reads DVKVTQSSRYLVKRTGEKVFLECVQDMDHENMFWYRQDPGLGLRLIYFSYDVKMKEKGDIPEGYSVSREKKERFSLILESASTNQTSMYLCASSSPSRTGTYEQYFGPGTRLTVT.

The chain combines TRBV6-5 with TRBJ2-5; the match to TRBD1 covers 10 bases. The J call may be mistaken, given a closer DNA end match to TRBJ2-7. CDR3 length equals 15 residues. The germline gives CDR1 MNHEY, CDR2 SVGAGI. The CDR3 loop is CASSRGGTGAYEQYF. The CDR3, as DNA: TGTGCCAGCAGCCGCGGGGGGACAGGGGCCTACGAGCAGTACTTC.

This clone showed up just once. V is TRBV30 and J is TRBJ2-5; 8 bases match TRBD1. Germline V CDR1 and CDR2: GTSNPN, SVGIG (reference sequence). V lost 1 base to trimming and J lost 2 bases; unmatched junction nucleotides: 3. There are 14 residues in the CDR3. The CDR3, as DNA: TGTGCCTGGAGTGCCGGGACAGGTCAAGAGACCCAGTACTTC. Amino acid sequence: CAWSAGTGQETQYF.

In its sample, this clone was seen a few times. This chain connects TRBV27 to TRBJ2-1, with D maybe TRBD2 (6 bases). The CDR3 consists of 15 residues. Trimming pared 3 bases from V and 2 bases from J, leaving 11 bases between. Germline CDR1 and CDR2: MNHEY and SMNVEV (reference sequence). CDR3 sequence reads: CASSFFGSPYNEQFF. CDR3 coding DNA: TGTGCCAGCAGTTTTTTCGGGAGCCCCTACAATGAGCAGTTCTTC.

The chain carries TRBV5-1 and TRBJ2-6, with 8 bases identical to TRBD1. Germline CDR1 and CDR2: SGHRS and YFSETQ. CDR3 length: 17 amino acids. Unmatched junction bases numbered 5, after V lost 1 base and J lost 2 bases. The CDR3 nucleotides are TGCGCCAGCAGCTTGCTGGCAGGGGGCGCTGGGGCCAACGTCCTGACTTTC. The encoded protein is CASSLLAGGAGANVLTF.

This chain links TRBV10-1 with TRBJ2-1; TRBD2 matches 13 bases. In germline, CDR1 is WNHNN, CDR2 SYGVQD (reference sequence). This CDR3 contains 15 residues. Unmatched junction bases numbered 1, after V lost 3 bases and J lost 5 bases. The CDR3 DNA reads as TGCGCCAGCAGTGAAACTAGCGGGGGGGACAATGAGCAGTTCTTC. Its protein product is CASSETSGGDNEQFF.

The genes are TRBV13 and TRBJ2-1, with 11 bases that match TRBD2. J was trimmed by 8 bases and V by 4 bases; bases with no gene match: 13. The CDR3 loop spans 17 amino acids. Germline V gives CDR1 PRHDT, CDR2 FYEKMQ (reference sequence). The CDR3 bases are TGTGCCAGCAGCTCAAATAGCGGGAGGGTACCTCTTTATGAGCAGTTCTTC. It specifies CASSSNSGRVPLYEQFF.

This sequence joins TRBV30 and TRBJ1-6; perhaps TRBD1 as D (5 bases). From germline, CDR1 is GTSNPN and CDR2 SVGIG (reference sequence). The CDR3 loop spans 15 amino acids. Trimming removed 1 base from V and 10 bases from J, with 17 bases in between. The chain's CDR3 is CAWSGGGQGGSPLHF. CDR3 in DNA: TGTGCCTGGAGTGGCGGGGGTCAGGGCGGATCACCCCTCCACTTT.

This sequence joins TRBV9 and TRBJ2-5; TRBD2 matches 12 bases. Trimming took 3 bases from V and 5 from J; bases not matched to a gene: 5. This CDR3 has 15 residues. Per the germline V gene, CDR1 is SGDLS and CDR2 is YYNGEE. CDR3 protein: CASSGLAGARETQYF. The CDR3 coding sequence is TGTGCCAGCAGCGGACTAGCGGGAGCTCGGGAGACCCAGTACTTC. Using reference TRBV9 and TRBJ2-5 for the parts outside the CDR3, the full variable domain is DSGVTQTPKHLITATGQRVTLRCSPRSGDLSVYWYQQSLDQGLQFLIQYYNGEERAKGNILERFSAQQFPDLHSELNLSSLELGDSALYFCASSGLAGARETQYFGPGTRLLVL.

This clone was seen a handful of times. The chain recombines TRBV28 with TRBJ1-5; D is possibly TRBD1 (5 bases). V was cut by 2 bases and J by 0 bases, with 11 bases left in between. Germline loops: CDR1 MDHEN, CDR2 SYDVKM. This CDR3 has 16 amino acids. CDR3 DNA sequence: TGTGCCAGCAGTTTACGACAGATCTATAGCAATCAGCCCCAGCATTTT. Its translation: CASSLRQIYSNQPQHF.

The chain employs TRBV28 and TRBJ2-7; 10 bases agree with TRBD1. CDR3 size: 15 residues. J gave up 3 bases and V 4 bases, and 6 bases lay outside the gene matches. The germline V gene has CDR1 MDHEN and CDR2 SYDVKM. CDR3 DNA sequence: TGTGCCAGCAGTTCGACAGGGGGCAGGATCTACGAGCAGTACTTC. Translated: CASSSTGGRIYEQYF.

This clone has just a few counts. This chain uses TRBV2 with TRBJ1-4; 10 bases align to TRBD1. After removal of 6 bases from V and 3 bases from J, the junction contained 4 bases not matched to a gene. Germline assignment: CDR1 SNHLY and CDR2 FYNNEI. The CDR3 sequence is 15 residues long. The CDR3 reads CASRGQGTANEKLFF. CDR3 nucleotide sequence: TGTGCCAGCAGGGGACAGGGGACGGCTAATGAAAAACTGTTTTTT.

In its sample, this clone was seen a few times. The chain joins TRBV7-8 to TRBJ2-1; TRBD2 aligns across 12 bases. The CDR3 runs to 18 residues. V gave up 1 base and J gave up 2 bases; unmatched junction bases: 6. Germline V lookup: CDR1 SGHVS, CDR2 FQNEAQ. The CDR3 DNA sequence: TGTGCCAGCAGCTTAGGGCTAGCGGGGGGGCCGACCTACAATGAGCAGTTCTTC. This codes for CASSLGLAGGPTYNEQFF.